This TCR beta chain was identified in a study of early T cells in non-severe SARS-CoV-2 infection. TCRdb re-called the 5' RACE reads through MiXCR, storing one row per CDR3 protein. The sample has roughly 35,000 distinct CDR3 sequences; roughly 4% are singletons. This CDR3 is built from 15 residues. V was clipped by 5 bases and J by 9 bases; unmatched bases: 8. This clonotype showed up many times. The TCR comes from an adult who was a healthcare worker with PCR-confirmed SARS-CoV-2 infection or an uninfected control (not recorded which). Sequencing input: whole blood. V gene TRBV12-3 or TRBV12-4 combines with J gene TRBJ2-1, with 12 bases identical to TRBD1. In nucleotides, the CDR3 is TGTGCCAGCAGTCGCCGGGACAGGGGGCTCGGTGAGCAGTTCTTC. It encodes CASSRRDRGLGEQFF.